This note documents a single TCR beta chain sequence. The data are from a study of cytomegalovirus exposure and HLA in healthy donors. The germline V gene has CDR1 SGHNT and CDR2 YYREEE (reference sequence). This CDR3 contains 14 residues. J gave up 3 bases and V 3 bases, and 2 bases lay outside the gene matches. Amplification used 60 Vbeta primers and 13 Jbeta primers. Libraries were prepared by immunoSEQ multiplex PCR; TCRdb keeps only in-frame clonotypes and omits some of them. The table shows about 170,000 clones, with approximately 70% occurring only once. Sequencing used PBMCs. This receptor was taken from a human donor in good health. The chain is built from TRBV5-4 and TRBJ2-5, with TRBD1 matching over 10 bases. The CDR3 region is CASSWGTGEETQYF. The CDR3 nucleotides read TGTGCCAGCAGCTGGGGGACAGGGGAAGAGACCCAGTACTTC.